The 13 T cell receptor beta chains below come from one sample, sequenced in a study of T cell changes during pregnancy in multiple sclerosis. Profiling relied on immunoSEQ multiplex PCR, and the TCRdb table lists in-frame clones only, not all of them. The sample contains roughly 71,000 clones, about 90% of which appear only once. The sample consisted of peripheral blood, taken in the first trimester of pregnancy. These receptors originate from a female donor in good health, enrolled as a control in a pregnancy study.

The J gene is TRBJ2-5, the V gene TRBV5-1; 13 bases match TRBD2. The CDR3 covers 16 residues. Per the germline V gene, CDR1 is SGHRS and CDR2 is YFSETQ. V lost 0 bases, J lost 5 bases, and 4 bases stayed unmatched. DNA of the CDR3: TGCGCCAGCAGCTTGGGGACTAGCGGGAGCTACGAGACCCAGTACTTC. Translated, it gives CASSLGTSGSYETQYF.

The chain uses TRBV6-6 and TRBJ1-5; D may be TRBD1 (6 bases). V was shortened by 5 bases and J by 4 bases, with 9 bases between the two germline ends. Germline V gene lookup returns CDR1 MNHNY and CDR2 SVGAGI (reference sequence). There are 13 residues in the CDR3. CDR3 residues: CASSQGWNQPQHF. CDR3 coding DNA: TGTGCCAGCAGTCAGGGGTGGAATCAGCCCCAGCATTTT.

The gene calls are TRBV7-9 and TRBJ1-4, with TRBD1 identical over 8 bases. Germline values: CDR1 SEHNR, CDR2 FQNEAQ (reference sequence). This CDR3 comprises 14 residues. V trimming: 6 bases; J trimming: 3 bases; junction bases outside the gene matches: 3. Here the CDR3 DNA reads TGTGCCAGCAGGACAGGGGCCTCTAATGAAAAACTGTTTTTT. It codes for CASRTGASNEKLFF.

V usage is TRBV2 and J usage is TRBJ1-2; 7 nucleotides line up with TRBD1. The V segment lost 5 bases and the J segment 5 bases; nucleotides outside the gene matches: 11. The CDR3 has 15 amino acids. Germline loops: CDR1 SNHLY, CDR2 FYNNEI. The DNA for the CDR3 is TGTGCCAGCAGTACCGAAAGGGGACAGATATATGGCTACACCTTC. This encodes CASSTERGQIYGYTF. Using reference TRBV2 and TRBJ1-2 for the parts outside the CDR3, the full variable domain is EPEVTQTPSHQVTQMGQEVILRCVPISNHLYFYWYRQILGQKVEFLVSFYNNEISEKSEIFDDQFSVERPDGSNFTLKIRSTKLEDSAMYFCASSTERGQIYGYTFGSGTRLTVV.

The chain couples TRBV11-3 to TRBJ2-2, with D perhaps matching TRBD2 (6 bases). The germline V gene has CDR1 SGHNT and CDR2 YENEEA. V lost 5 bases, J lost 1 base, and 11 bases lay in between. The length of the CDR3 is 15 residues. The CDR3, as DNA: TGTGCCAGCAGCCCGGCGGGAATGAACACCGGGGAGCTGTTTTTT. Encoded protein: CASSPAGMNTGELFF.

The chain has TRBV2 and TRBJ1-4; possibly TRBD1 for D (6 bases). V was cut by 6 bases and J by 0 bases, with 8 bases left in between. CDR3 length: 14 amino acids. Per germline, CDR1 SNHLY and CDR2 FYNNEI. For the CDR3, the DNA is TGTGCCAGCAGGACAGGATCAACTAATGAAAAACTGTTTTTT. Protein sequence: CASRTGSTNEKLFF.

J is TRBJ2-1 and V is TRBV2, with 14 bases lining up with TRBD2. This CDR3 spans 19 amino acids. Germline CDR1 SNHLY, CDR2 FYNNEI. The junction had 17 bases not matched to a gene; V was cut back by 7 bases and J by 6 bases. CDR3 in amino acids: CASTRSRGLAGVGRNEQFF. In DNA form, the CDR3 reads TGTGCCAGCACGCGGAGCCGGGGACTAGCGGGAGTAGGTCGCAATGAGCAGTTCTTC.

The genes are TRBV20-1 and TRBJ2-7; weak D call: TRBD2 (5 bases). V was shortened by 5 bases and J by 2 bases, with 7 bases between the two germline ends. This CDR3 comprises 11 residues. The V gene's germline CDR1 is DFQATT and CDR2 SNEGSKA (reference sequence). The CDR3 coding sequence is TGCAGTGCTCAACTAGCCTACGAGCAGTACTTC. It translates to CSAQLAYEQYF.

This chain joins TRBV6-1 and TRBJ2-3; 10 positions match TRBD1. In germline, CDR1 is MNHNS, CDR2 SASEGT. The CDR3 runs 14 residues. The junction had 2 bases not matched to a gene; V was cut back by 3 bases and J by 5 bases. The CDR3 bases are TGTGCCAGCAGTGAGGGGACAGGGGTAGATACGCAGTATTTT. Amino acids: CASSEGTGVDTQYF.

The count of this clone is one. The chain carries TRBV7-6 and TRBJ2-7, with 11 bases fitting TRBD2. V was pared by 1 base and J by 3 bases, with 11 bases of the junction left unmatched. Germline V lookup: CDR1 SGHVS, CDR2 FNYEAQ. CDR3 length: 18 amino acids. The CDR3 loop is CASSLELAGEEVGYEQYF. CDR3 nucleotides: TGTGCCAGCAGCTTAGAACTAGCGGGAGAAGAAGTGGGCTACGAGCAGTACTTC. The whole variable domain, filled in from reference TRBV7-6 and TRBJ2-7, reads GAGVSQSPRYKVTKRGQDVALRCDPISGHVSLYWYRQALGQGPEFLTYFNYEAQQDKSGLPNDRFSAERPEGSISTLTIQRTEQRDSAMYRCASSLELAGEEVGYEQYFGPGTRLTVT.

The rearrangement uses TRBV10-2 and TRBJ1-4; D is perhaps TRBD1 (6 bases). CDR1 and CDR2 from the germline V gene are WSHSY and SAAADI. The CDR3 spans 14 residues. V lost 2 bases and J 8 bases, leaving 12 bases between the germline ends. The CDR3 protein is CASSEGQRREKLFF. The CDR3, as DNA: TGCGCCAGCAGTGAGGGACAGAGACGGGAAAAACTGTTTTTT.

The V call is TRBV6-4, the J call TRBJ2-2, with 7 nucleotides matching TRBD2. The CDR3 runs to 15 residues. Germline CDR1 reads MRHNA; CDR2 reads SNTAGT. V lost 2 bases and J lost 1; bases outside the gene matches: 1. Here the CDR3 DNA reads TGTGCCAGCAGTGACGGCGGGAGGAACACCGGGGAGCTGTTTTTT. Amino acid sequence: CASSDGGRNTGELFF.

V and J are TRBV10-3 and TRBJ2-7, with D perhaps TRBD2 (6 bases). V lost 4 bases, J lost 5 bases, and 12 bases lay in between. The CDR3 has 13 amino acids. Germline-derived CDR1 and CDR2 are ENHRY and SYGVKD. CDR3 bases: TGTGCCATCAGTGGGCAGGGAGGCCACGAGCAGTACTTC. Residues: CAISGQGGHEQYF.